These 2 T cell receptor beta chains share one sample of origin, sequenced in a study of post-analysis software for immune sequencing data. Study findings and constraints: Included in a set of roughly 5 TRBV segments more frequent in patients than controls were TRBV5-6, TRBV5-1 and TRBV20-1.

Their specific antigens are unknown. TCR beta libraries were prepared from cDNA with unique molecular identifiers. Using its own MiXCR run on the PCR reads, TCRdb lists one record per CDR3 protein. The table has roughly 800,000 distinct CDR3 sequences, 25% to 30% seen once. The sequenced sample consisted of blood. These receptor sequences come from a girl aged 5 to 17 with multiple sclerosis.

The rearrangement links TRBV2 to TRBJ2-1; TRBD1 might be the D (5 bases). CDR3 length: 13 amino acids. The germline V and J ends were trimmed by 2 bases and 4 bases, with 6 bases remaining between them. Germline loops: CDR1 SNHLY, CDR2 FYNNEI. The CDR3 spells CASSERQYNEQFF. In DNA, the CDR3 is TGTGCCAGCAGTGAAAGACAGTACAATGAGCAGTTCTTC.

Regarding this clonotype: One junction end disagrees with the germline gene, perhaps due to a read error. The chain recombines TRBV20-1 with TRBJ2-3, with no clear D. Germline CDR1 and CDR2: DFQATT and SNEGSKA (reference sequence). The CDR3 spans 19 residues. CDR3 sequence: CSARVLQTAPPTSTDTQYF. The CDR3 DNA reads TGCAGTGCCAGAGTTCTCCAAACCGCTCCACCGACTAGCACAGATACGCAGTATTTT.